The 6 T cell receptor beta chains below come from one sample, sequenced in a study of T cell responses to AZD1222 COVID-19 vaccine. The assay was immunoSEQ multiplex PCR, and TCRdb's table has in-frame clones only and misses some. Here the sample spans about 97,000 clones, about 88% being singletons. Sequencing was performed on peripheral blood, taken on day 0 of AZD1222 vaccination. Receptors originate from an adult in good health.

The CDR3 sequence is CASSTPTLSGNTIYF. In nucleotides, the CDR3 is TGTGCCAGTAGTACCCCGACACTGTCAGGAAACACCATATATTTT. The chain recombines TRBV19 with TRBJ1-3; no firm D call. The germline V gene encodes CDR1 LNHDA and CDR2 SQIVND (reference sequence). The CDR3 extends over 15 amino acids. The V end lost 4 bases, the J end lost 4 bases, and 14 bases lay between the germline ends.

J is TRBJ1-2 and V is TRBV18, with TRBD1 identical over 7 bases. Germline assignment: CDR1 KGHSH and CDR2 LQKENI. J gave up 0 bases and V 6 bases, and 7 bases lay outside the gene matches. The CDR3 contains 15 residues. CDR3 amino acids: CASSPGQQANYGYTF. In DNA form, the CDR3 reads TGTGCCAGCTCCCCGGGACAGCAAGCTAACTATGGCTACACCTTC.

The CDR3 bases are TGTGCCAGCAGCTTAGGTTCTGGACAAGGAGATACGCAGTATTTT. It codes for CASSLGSGQGDTQYF. This sequence joins TRBV11-2 and TRBJ2-3; possibly TRBD1 for D (5 bases). The CDR3 spans 15 residues. The ends were cut back, 1 base at V and 5 bases at J, with 13 bases in the middle. Germline-derived CDR1 and CDR2 are SGHAT and FQNNGV.

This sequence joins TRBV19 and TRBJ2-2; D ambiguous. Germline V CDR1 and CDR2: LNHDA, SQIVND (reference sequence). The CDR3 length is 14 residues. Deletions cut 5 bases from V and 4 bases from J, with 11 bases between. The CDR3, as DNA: TGTGCCAGTAGTGGCATGGTCGGCACCGGGGAGCTGTTTTTT. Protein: CASSGMVGTGELFF.

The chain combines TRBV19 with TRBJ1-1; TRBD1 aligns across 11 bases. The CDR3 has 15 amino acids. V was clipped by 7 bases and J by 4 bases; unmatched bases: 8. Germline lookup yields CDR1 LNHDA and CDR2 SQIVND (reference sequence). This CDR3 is CASTPPGTGGTEAFF. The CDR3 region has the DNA TGTGCCAGTACTCCTCCCGGGACAGGGGGCACTGAAGCTTTCTTT.

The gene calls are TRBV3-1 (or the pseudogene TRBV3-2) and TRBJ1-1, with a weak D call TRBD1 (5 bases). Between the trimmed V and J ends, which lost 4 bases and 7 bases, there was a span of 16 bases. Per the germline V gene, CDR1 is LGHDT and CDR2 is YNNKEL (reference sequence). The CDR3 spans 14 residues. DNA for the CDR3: TGTGCCAGCAGCCGCTCAGGGCAGAGATTTGAAGCTTTCTTT. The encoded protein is CASSRSGQRFEAFF.